The 15 T cell receptor beta chains below come from one sample, sequenced in a study of blood T cells in healthy people across ages. It was with a sample-barcoded 5' primer and a J-beta primer mix that a second PCR of about 6 to 11 cycles was run. A single record per CDR3 protein comes from TCRdb applying MiXCR to the 5' RACE reads. The sample contains fewer than 2,000,000 distinct CDR3 sequences, roughly a third of which appear only once. The material sequenced was blood. These receptors all stem from a woman aged 25 to 45 in good health.

The chain combines TRBV6-2 or TRBV6-3 with TRBJ2-7; weak D call: TRBD1 (6 bases). The germline V gene encodes CDR1 MNHEY and CDR2 SVGEGT. The V gene lost 6 bases and the J gene lost 2 bases, with 14 bases spanning the gap. The CDR3 spans 14 residues. CDR3 sequence reads: CASSLIGQPYEQYF. CDR3 nucleotide sequence: TGTGCCAGCAGCCTCATCGGACAGCCCTACGAGCAGTACTTC.

This clonotype was seen a few times. The rearrangement links TRBV27 to TRBJ1-6, with no clear D. With 7 bases removed from V and 10 bases from J, the gap between germline ends came to 14 bases. The CDR3 length is 13 residues. Germline-derived CDR1 and CDR2 are MNHEY and SMNVEV (reference sequence). In DNA form, the CDR3 reads TGTGCCAGCACACGACCGGATGGATCACCCCTCCACTTT. This sequence encodes CASTRPDGSPLHF.

This clonotype turned up a few times. The rearrangement uses TRBV5-1 and TRBJ2-5; D not certain. The CDR3 has 14 residues. V gave up 5 bases and J gave up 5 bases, with 16 bases separating them. Germline V lookup: CDR1 SGHRS, CDR2 YFSETQ. The CDR3 loop is CASSLFGLSETQYF. DNA for the CDR3: TGCGCCAGCAGTCTATTCGGCTTGTCGGAGACCCAGTACTTC.

V is TRBV2 and J is TRBJ2-7; D uncertain. V lost 7 bases and J 0 bases, leaving 10 bases between the germline ends. This CDR3 spans 13 amino acids. Germline lookup yields CDR1 SNHLY and CDR2 FYNNEI. The CDR3 reads CASTVGNSYEQYF. As DNA, the CDR3 is TGTGCCAGCACCGTTGGCAACTCCTACGAGCAGTACTTC.

This clonotype was counted a few times. The CDR3 loop is CASSAGGGQIETQYF. Written as DNA, the CDR3 is TGCGCCAGCAGCGCAGGAGGGGGACAGATAGAGACCCAGTACTTC. The chain has TRBV5-1 and TRBJ2-5; weak D call: TRBD1 (7 bases). Germline V CDR1 and CDR2: SGHRS, YFSETQ. CDR3 length: 15 amino acids. V shed 4 bases and J shed 4 bases, with 17 bases lying between them. Full variable domain (missing parts from reference TRBV5-1 and TRBJ2-5): KAGVTQTPRYLIKTRGQQVTLSCSPISGHRSVSWYQQTPGQGLQFLFEYFSETQRNKGNFPGRFSGRQFSNSRSEMNVSTLELGDSALYLCASSAGGGQIETQYFGPGTRLLVL.

The chain links TRBV6-4 to TRBJ2-5, with 12 bases aligning to TRBD2. Germline CDR1 is MRHNA and CDR2 is SNTAGT. V shed 7 bases and J 2 bases; nucleotides not matched to a gene: 5. The CDR3 is 15 amino acids. The DNA for the CDR3 is TGTGCCAGCAACCGAGGACTAGCGGGACAAGAGACCCAGTACTTC. Protein sequence: CASNRGLAGQETQYF.

The chain joins TRBV3-1 to TRBJ2-5; tentative D call: TRBD2 (5 bases). CDR3 size: 15 residues. V lost 4 bases and J 1 base, leaving 13 bases between the germline ends. Per germline, CDR1 LGHDT and CDR2 YNNKEL (reference sequence). The CDR3 coding sequence is TGTGCCAGCAGCCGGCCTAGCCAACTCCAAGAGACCCAGTACTTC. Residues: CASSRPSQLQETQYF.

A few counts support this clonotype. This sequence joins TRBV20-1 and TRBJ2-7; 10 bases align to TRBD1. Trimming cost V 8 bases and J 4 bases; bases outside gene matches: 8. This CDR3 spans 13 amino acids. Germline V gene sequence: CDR1 DFQATT, CDR2 SNEGSKA (reference sequence). The CDR3 region has the DNA TGCAGTCTTTTGGGACAGGGGAAGTACGAGCAGTACTTC. As protein: CSLLGQGKYEQYF.

V and J are TRBV9 and TRBJ2-1, with 8 bases identical to TRBD2. The CDR3 runs 15 residues. CDR1 and CDR2 (germline): SGDLS, YYNGEE. Trimming cost V 0 bases and J 6 bases; bases outside gene matches: 5. CDR3 residues: CASSVGGGGINEQFF. CDR3 in DNA: TGTGCCAGCAGCGTAGGTGGCGGGGGGATCAATGAGCAGTTCTTC.

This clonotype was detected only a few times. The chain is built from TRBV20-1 and TRBJ1-2, with D possibly being TRBD1 (5 bases). This CDR3 has 15 residues. The germline V and J ends were trimmed by 0 bases and 7 bases, with 18 bases remaining between them. CDR1 is DFQATT and CDR2 is SNEGSKA in the germline V gene (reference sequence). The CDR3 DNA follows: TGCAGTGCTAGAGATCGTAGGGGTTGGGTGGTTGGCTACACCTTC. This encodes CSARDRRGWVVGYTF.

This clonotype was detected ten times or more. The chain joins TRBV7-2 to TRBJ2-3; D is ambiguous. V was cut by 5 bases and J by 0 bases, with 21 bases left in between. This CDR3 is 18 amino acids long. Germline V CDR1 and CDR2: SGHTA, FQGNSA. The CDR3 DNA is TGTGCCAGCAGCCGAGATGGGCCACTACTATCTAGCACAGATACGCAGTATTTT. Its protein product is CASSRDGPLLSSTDTQYF. Together with reference TRBV7-2 and TRBJ2-3, the CDR3 gives the full variable domain: GAGVSQSPSNKVTEKGKDVELRCDPISGHTALYWYRQSLGQGLEFLIYFQGNSAPDKSGLPSDRFSAERTGGSVSTLTIQRTQQEDSAVYLCASSRDGPLLSSTDTQYFGPGTRLTVL.

The genes are TRBV4-2 and TRBJ2-2; perhaps TRBD2 as D (5 bases). The CDR3 length is 17 residues. Germline loops: CDR1 LGHNA, CDR2 YNFKEQ. V was cut by 0 bases and J by 0 bases, with 11 bases left in between. The CDR3 DNA reads TGTGCCAGCAGCCAAGATCTTGGGAGTGCGAACACCGGGGAGCTGTTTTTT. This encodes CASSQDLGSANTGELFF.

V and J are TRBV14 and TRBJ1-2; D uncertain. Trimming removed 2 bases at V and 0 bases at J, with 13 bases between. This CDR3 is built from 16 residues. CDR1 and CDR2 from the germline V gene are SGHDN and FVKESK. The CDR3, as DNA: TGTGCCAGCAGCCAAAAGGGCGGCCCCGCTAACTATGGCTACACCTTC. Its translation: CASSQKGGPANYGYTF.

As for this clonotype: Since a much larger clone is just one base distant, this may be a read error. This chain's CDR3 is CASSQDRLAGQETQYF. The CDR3 DNA reads TGCGCCAGCAGCCAAGATAGACTAGCGGGACAAGAGACCCAGTACTTC. The chain is built from TRBV4-1 and TRBJ2-5; TRBD2 matches 11 bases. Trimming took 0 bases from V and 2 from J; bases not matched to a gene: 2. In germline, CDR1 is MGHRA, CDR2 YSYEKL. This CDR3 has 16 amino acids.

The CDR3 is CASSEPHSGITAYNEQFF. In DNA, the CDR3 is TGCGCCAGCAGTGAGCCCCACTCCGGGATTACCGCCTACAATGAGCAGTTCTTC. The V and J genes are TRBV10-2 and TRBJ2-1, with D perhaps TRBD2 (5 bases). The CDR3 extends over 18 amino acids. Germline loops: CDR1 WSHSY, CDR2 SAAADI. The germline V and J ends were trimmed by 2 bases and 2 bases, with 19 bases remaining between them.